Listed here is a single TCR beta chain. What it binds is unknown. One base away lies a much larger clone, so this may be a sequencing read error. The data derive from a study of blood T cells in healthy people across ages. Study-wide points: With age, beta diversity per million T cells declined roughly linearly, significantly by roughly 40.

Total RNA, at least 6 micrograms per sample, was extracted from PBMCs. The CDR3 consists of 14 residues. Germline CDR1 DFQATT, CDR2 SNEGSKA (reference sequence). Primers used in a second PCR of about 7 to 12 cycles were a sample-barcoded 5' primer and a J-beta primer mix. TCRdb called the 5' RACE reads again in MiXCR, with one record for every CDR3 protein. The sample records 750,000 to 1,000,000 distinct CDR3 sequences, roughly 28% being singletons. A further study also used this sample, focusing on T cells of mothers and their children. As that study records: Every mother produced more than 8 million TCR beta CDR3 reads, whereas every child provided approximately 3 million.

This TCR came from a woman aged 40 to 49 in good health. V usage is TRBV20-1 and J usage is TRBJ2-5, with a tentative D call TRBD1 (5 bases). The J call may not be correct, given that the DNA end is closer to TRBJ2-7. The material sequenced was blood. For the CDR3, the DNA is TGCAGTGCTAGAGGAAAAGAGGCAACAGGCGAGCAGTACTTC. It codes for CSARGKEATGEQYF.